This entry lists 31 T cell receptor beta chains sequenced from one sample in a study of blood T cell repertoires in COVID-19. TCRdb's copy holds only in-frame clones and misses some; the assay was immunoSEQ multiplex PCR. The data contain 90,000 to 150,000 clones, about 85% of them singletons. The sample was peripheral blood. These TCRs come from a man at least 80 years old with acute or convalescent COVID-19.

The CDR3 loop is CASSRAGNYGYTF. The CDR3 DNA reads TGTGCCAGCAGCCGGGCAGGGAACTATGGCTACACCTTC. J is TRBJ1-2 and V is TRBV14; possible D gene TRBD1, 5 bases. The ends were cut back, 4 bases at V and 2 bases at J, with 8 bases in the middle. Per germline, CDR1 SGHDN and CDR2 FVKESK. The CDR3 is made up of 13 amino acids.

This clone occurred a few times. This chain connects TRBV6-5 to TRBJ2-2, with TRBD2 as a possible D gene (5 bases). Germline CDR1 and CDR2: MNHEY and SVGAGI. CDR3 length equals 15 residues. The V end was cut by 6 bases, the J end by 6 bases, with 17 bases between. CDR3 amino acids: CASSNPSGGPGELFF. For the CDR3, the DNA is TGTGCCAGCAGCAACCCTTCAGGCGGGCCCGGGGAGCTGTTTTTT.

This clone showed up just once. The rearrangement links TRBV10-3 to TRBJ1-1; D perhaps matches TRBD1 (5 bases). The CDR3 runs to 15 residues. V was trimmed by 3 bases and J by 0 bases, leaving 11 bases between them. Germline-derived CDR1 and CDR2 are ENHRY and SYGVKD. CDR3 sequence: CAISEWGRMNTEAFF. CDR3 bases: TGTGCCATCAGTGAATGGGGCCGGATGAACACTGAAGCTTTCTTT.

The chain couples TRBV6-1 to TRBJ1-3; D possibly corresponds to TRBD1 (5 bases). Germline CDR1 is MNHNS and CDR2 is SASEGT. V shed 3 bases and J shed 3 bases, with 6 bases lying between them. The CDR3 loop spans 13 amino acids. Here the CDR3 reads CASSETVGNTIYF. The CDR3 DNA follows: TGTGCCAGCAGTGAGACAGTTGGAAACACCATATATTTT.

V is TRBV11-2 and J is TRBJ2-5, with a weak D call TRBD1 (6 bases). The CDR3 length is 13 residues. V lost 4 bases, J lost 5 bases, and 11 bases lay in between. Germline CDR1 is SGHAT and CDR2 is FQNNGV. CDR3 in DNA: TGTGCCAGCAGCTCACAGGGTTCGGAGACCCAGTACTTC. Translation: CASSSQGSETQYF.

The chain has TRBV12-3 or TRBV12-4 and TRBJ1-1; weak D call: TRBD1 (5 bases). CDR3 size: 10 residues. Trimming pared 10 bases from V and 9 bases from J, leaving 12 bases between. The CDR3, as DNA: TGTGCCACGCGCAGGGTGAAAGCTTTCTTT. Protein: CATRRVKAFF.

V and J are TRBV5-1 and TRBJ2-7, with 11 bases matching TRBD2. Germline-derived CDR1 and CDR2 are SGHRS and YFSETQ. This CDR3 region has 14 residues. J gave up 3 bases and V 3 bases, and 2 bases lay outside the gene matches. The CDR3 DNA reads TGCGCCAGCAGCTCCACTAGCGGGAGCTACGAGCAGTACTTC. Translating gives CASSSTSGSYEQYF.

This chain connects TRBV4-1 to TRBJ1-2; 8 bases line up with TRBD1. Germline V gives CDR1 MGHRA, CDR2 YSYEKL. The CDR3 is 15 residues long. The V segment lost 1 base and the J segment 3 bases; nucleotides outside the gene matches: 4. As DNA, the CDR3 is TGCGCCAGCAGCCAAGGACAGGGGACGGACTATGGCTACACCTTC. Amino acids: CASSQGQGTDYGYTF.

The genes are TRBV5-4 and TRBJ1-6, with 10 bases lining up with TRBD1. V shed 4 bases and J 7 bases; nucleotides not matched to a gene: 11. CDR1 and CDR2 (germline): SGHNT, YYREEE (reference sequence). CDR3 size: 17 residues. The CDR3 region is CASSPGGDRGGNSPLHF. In DNA form, the CDR3 reads TGTGCCAGCAGCCCCGGGGGGGACAGGGGAGGGAATTCACCCCTCCACTTT.

This clone was seen only a few times. The CDR3 loop reads CASSYSILLAGGHSGANVLTF. The CDR3 bases are TGTGCCAGCAGTTACTCGATCCTCCTGGCGGGAGGCCACTCTGGGGCCAACGTCCTGACTTTC. The chain recombines TRBV6-2 or TRBV6-3 with TRBJ2-6, with 8 bases aligning to TRBD2. Unmatched junction bases numbered 13, after V lost 0 bases and J lost 0 bases. Per the germline V gene, CDR1 is MNHEY and CDR2 is SVGEGT. This CDR3 has 21 amino acids.

The CDR3 loop reads CASSQAHRDVFRSPLHF. CDR3 DNA sequence: TGTGCCAGCAGCCAGGCCCACAGGGACGTTTTTCGATCACCCCTCCACTTT. V and J are TRBV3-1 (or the pseudogene TRBV3-2) and TRBJ1-6, with a possible D match to TRBD1 (6 bases). Germline CDR1 is LGHDT and CDR2 is YNNKEL (reference sequence). V was cut by 3 bases and J by 10 bases, with 22 bases left in between. The CDR3 has 17 residues.

This chain connects TRBV7-2 to TRBJ1-2, with D tentatively TRBD1 (6 bases). The V gene lost 5 bases and the J gene lost 3 bases, with 16 bases spanning the gap. The CDR3 runs 15 residues. Germline assignment: CDR1 SGHTA and CDR2 FQGNSA. Here the CDR3 reads CASSLKGPGDYGYTF. CDR3 nucleotides: TGTGCCAGCAGCCTAAAAGGTCCAGGGGACTATGGCTACACCTTC.

This chain connects TRBV18 to TRBJ1-3, with D perhaps TRBD1 (5 bases). Germline V gives CDR1 KGHSH, CDR2 LQKENI. The CDR3 is made up of 15 amino acids. V shed 3 bases and J shed 2 bases, with 11 bases lying between them. This chain's CDR3 is CASSPSGSAGNTIYF. The CDR3 DNA is TGTGCCAGCTCACCGTCAGGGTCCGCTGGAAACACCATATATTTT.

This rearrangement joins TRBV3-1 (or the pseudogene TRBV3-2) to TRBJ2-5; the match to TRBD1 covers 8 bases. V shed 3 bases and J 5 bases; nucleotides not matched to a gene: 14. Germline V gene data show CDR1 as LGHDT and CDR2 as YNNKEL (reference sequence). The CDR3 spans 17 residues. CDR3 residues: CASSHGPRTGLGETQYF. CDR3 nucleotides: TGTGCCAGCAGCCACGGACCCCGGACAGGGTTGGGGGAGACCCAGTACTTC.

The chain joins TRBV7-8 to TRBJ2-7; TRBD2 aligns across 11 bases. Trimming cost V 6 bases and J 0 bases; bases outside gene matches: 4. This CDR3 contains 15 residues. The germline gives CDR1 SGHVS, CDR2 FQNEAQ. In DNA, the CDR3 is TGTGCCAGCAGTTTGGGACTAGCGGTCTCCTACGAGCAGTACTTC. As protein: CASSLGLAVSYEQYF.

The chain is built from TRBV12-3 or TRBV12-4 and TRBJ2-3; D unresolved. The CDR3 contains 12 residues. V was shortened by 3 bases and J by 6 bases, with 7 bases between the two germline ends. CDR3 region: CASSFSPDTQYF. CDR3 nucleotides: TGTGCCAGCAGTTTTAGCCCGGATACGCAGTATTTT.

About this clone itself: The junction departs from germline at one end; a sequencing error may be responsible. The V call is TRBV5-8, the J call TRBJ2-7; D not resolved. Germline V CDR1 and CDR2: SGHTS, YDEGEE. This CDR3 contains 9 residues. The DNA of the CDR3 is TGTGCCAGCAGCTTGCGGTTTGATTTC. Translated, it gives CASSLRFDF.

The CDR3 bases are TGTGCCAGCAGGAGACTAGACCTCACAGATACGCAGTATTTT. It yields the protein CASRRLDLTDTQYF. V is TRBV2 and J is TRBJ2-3; TRBD2 might be the D (6 bases). CDR3 length equals 14 residues. Germline V gene data show CDR1 as SNHLY and CDR2 as FYNNEI. The germline V and J ends were trimmed by 6 bases and 2 bases, with 12 bases remaining between them.

The chain employs TRBV12-5 and TRBJ2-2, with 7 bases aligning to TRBD2. The CDR3 is made up of 15 amino acids. The germline V gene encodes CDR1 LGHNT and CDR2 FRNRAP. Trimming at V came to 4 bases and at J to 0 bases, leaving 2 bases not matched to a gene. The CDR3 sequence: CASGWSGANTGELFF. The CDR3 nucleotides read TGTGCTAGTGGTTGGAGCGGGGCGAACACCGGGGAGCTGTTTTTT.

This clone appeared a single time. The chain combines TRBV5-1 with TRBJ1-4, with D hard to call. Germline V gene lookup returns CDR1 SGHRS and CDR2 YFSETQ. V gave up 0 bases and J gave up 5 bases, with 8 bases separating them. The CDR3 has 14 amino acids. The CDR3 nucleotides are TGCGCCAGCAGCTTGGAATCCGGGAATGAAAAACTGTTTTTT. Translation gives CASSLESGNEKLFF.

For the CDR3, the DNA is TGCGCCAGCAGTCAATTAGGGACAGGGGGACCCTACGAGCAGTACTTC. Amino acids: CASSQLGTGGPYEQYF. This chain links TRBV23-1 with TRBJ2-7, with 11 bases lining up with TRBD1. TRBV23-1 is labeled an ORF, and its function is uncertain. The CDR3 has 16 residues. The V and J ends lost 1 base and 2 bases, in that order; junction bases with no gene match: 4.

The chain has TRBV6-5 and TRBJ1-1; D gene uncertain. CDR1 MNHEY and CDR2 SVGAGI come from the germline V gene. CDR3 length: 13 amino acids. V dropped 6 bases and J dropped 3 bases, with 11 bases sitting between them. The CDR3 bases are TGTGCCAGCAGGGCCAAGAGGGACACTGAAGCTTTCTTT. Amino acid sequence: CASRAKRDTEAFF.

This sequence joins TRBV4-1 and TRBJ2-1; TRBD2 agrees at 9 bases. Losses at the gene ends were 0 bases for V and 3 bases for J; bases not matched to a gene: 9. The CDR3 is 18 residues long. Looked up from germline, CDR1 is MGHRA and CDR2 is YSYEKL. The CDR3 nucleotides read TGCGCCAGCAGCCAAGATCGTGAAGCGGGAGGTGGCTACAATGAGCAGTTCTTC. Protein sequence: CASSQDREAGGGYNEQFF.

The chain employs TRBV3-1 (or the pseudogene TRBV3-2) and TRBJ2-7; 9 bases fit TRBD1. The CDR3 is made up of 16 amino acids. Germline values: CDR1 LGHDT, CDR2 YNNKEL (reference sequence). V trimming: 3 bases; J trimming: 4 bases; junction bases outside the gene matches: 10. The CDR3 DNA reads TGTGCCAGCAGCCAGCCTATTGGACAGGGGACTTACGAGCAGTACTTC. This encodes CASSQPIGQGTYEQYF.

The count of this clone is one. The V and J genes are TRBV28 and TRBJ1-1; 11 nucleotides agree with TRBD1. This CDR3 comprises 15 residues. Trimming removed 5 bases from V and 2 bases from J; junction bases left unmatched: 4. Germline-derived CDR1 and CDR2 are MDHEN and SYDVKM. The CDR3: CASSPRTGGNTEAFF. In DNA, the CDR3 is TGTGCCAGCAGTCCCAGGACAGGGGGCAACACTGAAGCTTTCTTT.

The chain couples TRBV7-2 to TRBJ1-1; tentative D call: TRBD1 (6 bases). This CDR3 has 14 residues. V lost 2 bases to trimming and J lost 0 bases, with 7 bases between them. The germline gives CDR1 SGHTA, CDR2 FQGNSA. In DNA, the CDR3 is TGTGCCAGCAGCTTAAACAGGGTGAACACTGAAGCTTTCTTT. Amino acids: CASSLNRVNTEAFF.

The CDR3 nucleotides are TGTGCCAGCACCGGAGGCAGCATAAACACTGAAGCTTTCTTT. Translation gives CASTGGSINTEAFF. The chain carries TRBV18 and TRBJ1-1; D unclear. Trimming shortened V by 8 bases and J by 2 bases, and 15 bases separated the two germline ends. Germline loops: CDR1 KGHSH, CDR2 LQKENI. The CDR3 is made up of 14 amino acids.

This clone was counted between two and nine times. This chain connects TRBV28 to TRBJ1-1; D is unresolved. CDR1 MDHEN and CDR2 SYDVKM come from the germline V gene. The CDR3 is 13 residues long. The germline V and J ends were trimmed by 5 bases and 6 bases, with 13 bases remaining between them. CDR3 in DNA: TGTGCCAGCAGTCCGAGGGTACCACCTGAAGCTTTCTTT. It codes for CASSPRVPPEAFF.

This chain connects TRBV20-1 to TRBJ2-1, with D possibly being TRBD2 (6 bases). The germline V gene has CDR1 DFQATT and CDR2 SNEGSKA (reference sequence). The CDR3 sequence is 16 residues long. The V end lost 3 bases, the J end lost 4 bases, and 19 bases lay between the germline ends. The CDR3, as DNA: TGCAGTGCTAGTCGTCCTAGCGCTGAAAAATACAATGAGCAGTTCTTC. Protein product: CSASRPSAEKYNEQFF.

The chain combines TRBV5-5 with TRBJ2-5; a possible D gene is TRBD2 (6 bases). CDR1 and CDR2 from the germline V gene are SGHKS and YYEKEE (reference sequence). The CDR3 length is 14 residues. Trimming cost V 2 bases and J 1 base, with 9 bases left between them. Here the CDR3 DNA reads TGTGCCAGCAGCTTCGGGGGTTTCCAAGAGACCCAGTACTTC. It specifies CASSFGGFQETQYF.

J is TRBJ2-3 and V is TRBV5-8, with D possibly being TRBD1 (5 bases). Germline V gene lookup returns CDR1 SGHTS and CDR2 YDEGEE. V lost 4 bases and J lost 7, with 28 bases in between. The CDR3 is 18 residues long. DNA for the CDR3: TGTGCCAGCAGCGTGACTTGGGGCGGCGATAGCCACAGATATACGCAGTATTTT. This sequence encodes CASSVTWGGDSHRYTQYF. The whole variable domain, filled in from reference TRBV5-8 and TRBJ2-3, reads EAGVTQSPTHLIKTRGQQATLRCSPISGHTSVYWYQQALGLGLQFLLWYDEGEERNRGNFPPRFSGRQFPNYSSELNVNALELEDSALYLCASSVTWGGDSHRYTQYFGPGTRLTVL.